A selection of T cell receptor beta chains follows, all from one sample in a study of blood T cell repertoires in COVID-19. Profiling relied on immunoSEQ multiplex PCR, and the TCRdb table lists in-frame clones only, not all of them. This sample yields fewer than 250,000 clones, of which nearly 95% are seen a single time; around 0.86% belongs to the top ten. The sample taken for sequencing was peripheral blood. The receptors come from a man aged 30-40 years with COVID-19, enrolled during active disease. The CDR3 runs from the conserved cysteine through the conserved F or W. The D gene is left open where the match is weak. For some rows the clone size is stated as once, few or many, or as a class when expanded; others skip it.

clone_size j_call cdr3_length v_call d_call cdr3_nt cdr3_aa
once TRBJ2-3 15 TRBV11-1 - TGTGCCAGCAGCCACTGGGGGGGCCTTGGAGATACGCAGTATTTT CASSHWGGLGDTQYF
- TRBJ1-2 14 TRBV6-5 - TGTGCCAGCAGGCCCGAGGGAGCTAACTATGGCTACACCTTC CASRPEGANYGYTF
once TRBJ1-5 15 TRBV19 TRBD1 TGTGCCAGTAGGGGGACAGGGCTTGGCAATCAGCCCCAGCATTTT CASRGTGLGNQPQHF
- TRBJ1-2 14 TRBV7-2 TRBD1 TGTGCCAGCAGCTTCGGGACAGGGGGCTATGGCTACACCTTC CASSFGTGGYGYTF
- TRBJ2-7 15 TRBV12-5 TRBD1 TGTGCTAGTGGTTTGGCCGGGACAGGGAGGCACGAGCAGTACTTC CASGLAGTGRHEQYF
- TRBJ1-1 14 TRBV2 - TGTGCCAGACCCCGGGGAGGAGGGAACACTGAAGCTTTCTTT CARPRGGGNTEAFF
- TRBJ1-2 12 TRBV12-3/TRBV12-4 - TGTGCCAGCGGAACGACAGTCTATGGCTACACCTTC CASGTTVYGYTF
- TRBJ1-4 16 TRBV24-1 TRBD1 TGTGCCACCAGTGGTGGACAGGGGGGCAGAAATGAAAAACTGTTTTTT CATSGGQGGRNEKLFF
- TRBJ2-3 12 TRBV9 - TGTGCCAGCAGCGTAGCTGAGGATACGCAGTATTTT CASSVAEDTQYF
- TRBJ1-2 12 TRBV23-1 - TGCGCCAGCAAGACAGAGAACTATGGCTACACCTTC CASKTENYGYTF
- TRBJ1-1 13 TRBV5-3 - TGTGCCAGAAGCTCTCAGGAACTTCGGGAAGCTTTCTTT CARSSQELREAFF
- TRBJ2-1 15 TRBV18 - TGTGCCAGCTCACCCCAGGCAGACGCACAAAATGAGCAGTTCTTC CASSPQADAQNEQFF
- TRBJ2-1 14 TRBV11-2 - TGTGCCAGCAGCTTAGTTAGACTAGAACATGAGCAGTTCTTC CASSLVRLEHEQFF
- TRBJ2-7 15 TRBV10-2 TRBD1 TGCGCCAGCAGAACCGGGACAGGGGGCTCCTACGAGCAGTACTTC CASRTGTGGSYEQYF